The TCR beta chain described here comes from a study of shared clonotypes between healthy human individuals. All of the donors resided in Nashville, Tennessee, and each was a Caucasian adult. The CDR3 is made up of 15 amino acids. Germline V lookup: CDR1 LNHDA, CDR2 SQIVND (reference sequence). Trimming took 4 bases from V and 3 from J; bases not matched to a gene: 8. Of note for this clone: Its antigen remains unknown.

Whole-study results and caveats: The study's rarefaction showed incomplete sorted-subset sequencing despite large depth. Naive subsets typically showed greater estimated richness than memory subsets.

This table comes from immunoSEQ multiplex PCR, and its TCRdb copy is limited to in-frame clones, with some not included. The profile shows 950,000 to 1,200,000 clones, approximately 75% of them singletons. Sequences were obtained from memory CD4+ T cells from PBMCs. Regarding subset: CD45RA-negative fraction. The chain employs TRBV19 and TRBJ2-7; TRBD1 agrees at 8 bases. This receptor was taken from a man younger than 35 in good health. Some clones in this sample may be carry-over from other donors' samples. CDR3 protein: CASSTPGQGLYEQYF. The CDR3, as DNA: TGTGCCAGTAGTACCCCAGGACAGGGCCTCTACGAGCAGTACTTC.